The entry that follows covers one T cell receptor (beta chain) sequence. Assay: immunoSEQ multiplex PCR; the TCRdb copy retains only in-frame clones and omits some. The table shows about 93,000 clones, with about nine tenths occurring only once. Germline V CDR1 and CDR2: MGHRA, YSYEKL. V shed 4 bases and J shed 2 bases, with 23 bases lying between them. This CDR3 is 18 amino acids long. The sample is drawn from a study of blood T cell repertoires in COVID-19. The sequence came from a man aged 55 to 70 with COVID-19, enrolled during active disease. Sequenced sample: peripheral blood. The rearrangement links TRBV4-1 to TRBJ2-5, with TRBD2 as a possible D gene (6 bases). CDR3 sequence: CASSLPPGSGANQETQYF. CDR3 nucleotide sequence: TGCGCCAGCAGCCTCCCCCCGGGTAGCGGAGCTAATCAAGAGACCCAGTACTTC.